This entry is about one T cell receptor (beta chain). Its antigen is still unknown. Base-call qualities are not available, and no considerably larger clone is one nucleotide away. This entry is derived from a study of CD8 T cells in Susac syndrome (dated by TCRdb to between 2018 and 2021). For the study in its entirety: Repertoire sequencing was used to test whether CD8+ T cell activation and differentiation in Susac syndrome was antigen driven. Clonality of the CD8+ T cell repertoire was compared between roughly 13 healthy donors, around 14 Susac syndrome patients and approximately 16 multiple sclerosis patients.

Peripheral blood CD8+ and CD4+ T cells from healthy donors, Susac syndrome patients and multiple sclerosis patients were profiled by high-throughput TCR beta sequencing. Multiple sclerosis controls were treatment-naive patients with stable or active relapsing-remitting disease fulfilling revised McDonald criteria. Bulk CD8+ and CD4+ T cells were purified by magnetic negative isolation, whereas CD8+ TEMRA cells were enriched by FACS. Blood was collected in EDTA tubes and processed within 24 hours, with PBMCs isolated through density gradient centrifugation. PBMCs intended for TCR sequencing were frozen in liquid nitrogen and were later thawed in a 37 degrees C water bath. The sorted or isolated CD4+, CD8+ and CD8+ TEMRA cells had a purity of 90% or higher. The trim is 7 bases for V and 8 bases for J, with a gap of 20 bases between the germline ends. For CDR1 and CDR2, the germline V gene lists MNHEY and SVGAGI. Inclusive of the bounding cysteine and phenylalanine, the CDR3 is 14 residues long. Only the CDR3 region is kept as DNA, spanning 42 bases read in frame from base 1.

RNA was extracted with the RNeasy kit and about 0.5 to 1 ug was reverse transcribed using random hexamers. TCR beta CDR3 regions were amplified with the immunoSEQ multiplex PCR assay covering 54 Vbeta and 13 Jbeta segments. Bias from PCR amplification was corrected by using a synthetic template baseline for primer optimization and for computational correction. Turning to the authors' computational methods: Reads were annotated to V, D and J genes according to IMGT and were analyzed with immunoSEQ Analyzer, with only productive sequences retained. Clonality was computed as one minus Shannon entropy normalized by log2 of the number of productive unique sequences. For each patient and control, public and private clones were evaluated among the 100 most prevalent clones. Clones were defined as Susac-specific if absent from the healthy and MS cohorts, from over a thousand published viral clones and from other ImmuneACCESS disease sequences. In-frame beta chains were kept once TCRdb had trimmed the public reads at Q25 with fastp and called clones with MiXCR. Entries that share a CDR3 protein sequence are merged under the most common genes and DNA. V and J calls and clone size were set by TCRdb, not the authors. Counted in this sample were about 300,000 distinct CDR3 sequences; 65% to 90% of them appeared once. 0.21% of the sample is taken by the ten largest.

General conclusions and limits of the study: The study acknowledged that relatively few individuals were included in the TCR sequencing and HLA analysis.

Sequenced input: CD8+ T cells from PBMCs. This clonotype originated in a human donor with multiple sclerosis. Here the chain combines TRBV6-5 and TRBJ1-2, with no reliable assignment of the D segment. Here is the DNA: TGTGCCAGCAAGGCTTTCGGGCCGTTCCTGGGCTACACCTTC. Translated, it gives CASKAFGPFLGYTF.